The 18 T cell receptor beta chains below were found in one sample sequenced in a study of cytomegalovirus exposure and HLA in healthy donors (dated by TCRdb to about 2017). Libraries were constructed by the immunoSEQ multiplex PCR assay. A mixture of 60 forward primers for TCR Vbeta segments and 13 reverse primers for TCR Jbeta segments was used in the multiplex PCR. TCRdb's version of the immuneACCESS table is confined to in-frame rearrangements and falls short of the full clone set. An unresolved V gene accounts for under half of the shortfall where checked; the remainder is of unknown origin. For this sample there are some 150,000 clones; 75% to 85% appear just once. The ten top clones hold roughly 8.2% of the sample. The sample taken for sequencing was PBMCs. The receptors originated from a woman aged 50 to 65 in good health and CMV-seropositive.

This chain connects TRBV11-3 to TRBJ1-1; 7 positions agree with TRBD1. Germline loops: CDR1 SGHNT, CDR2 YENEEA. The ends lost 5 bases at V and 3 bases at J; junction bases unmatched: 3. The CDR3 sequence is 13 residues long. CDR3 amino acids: CASSQGDYTEAFF. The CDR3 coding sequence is TGTGCCAGCAGCCAGGGGGACTACACTGAAGCTTTCTTT.

CDR3 amino acids: CAWSEGGAGPNQPQHF. The CDR3 bases are TGTGCCTGGAGTGAAGGGGGCGCAGGGCCAAATCAGCCCCAGCATTTT. The chain recombines TRBV30 with TRBJ1-5; the match to TRBD1 covers 7 bases. The CDR3 extends over 16 amino acids. Germline values: CDR1 GTSNPN, CDR2 SVGIG (reference sequence). After removal of 1 base from V and 4 bases from J, the junction contained 10 bases not matched to a gene.

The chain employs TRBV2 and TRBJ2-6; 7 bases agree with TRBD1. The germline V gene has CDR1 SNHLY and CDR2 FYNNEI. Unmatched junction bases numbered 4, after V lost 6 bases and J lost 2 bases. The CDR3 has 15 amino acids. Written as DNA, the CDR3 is TGTGCCAGCAGCTTACAGGGGACTGGGGCCAACGTCCTGACTTTC. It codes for CASSLQGTGANVLTF.

The CDR3 DNA follows: TGTGCCATCAGTGAGCAGGGTTGGAATTCACCCCTCCACTTT. Protein product: CAISEQGWNSPLHF. This chain joins TRBV10-3 and TRBJ1-6; D is possibly TRBD1 (5 bases). This CDR3 contains 14 residues. V was trimmed by 2 bases and J by 7 bases, leaving 9 bases between them. CDR1 ENHRY and CDR2 SYGVKD come from the germline V gene.

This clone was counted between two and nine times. CDR3 in DNA: TGTGCCTACCTGGGACAGGGAGTTGGGTATAATTCACCCCTCCACTTT. It codes for CAYLGQGVGYNSPLHF. The gene calls are TRBV30 and TRBJ1-6; the match to TRBD1 covers 9 bases. From germline, CDR1 is GTSNPN and CDR2 SVGIG (reference sequence). V trimming: 7 bases; J trimming: 4 bases; junction bases outside the gene matches: 11. The CDR3 covers 16 residues.

CDR3 sequence reads: CASSDPGYTTYEQYF. The DNA of the CDR3 is TGTGCCAGCAGTGATCCGGGATATACAACTTACGAGCAGTACTTC. The chain has TRBV2 and TRBJ2-7, with D possibly TRBD2 on 5 matching bases. CDR1 is SNHLY and CDR2 is FYNNEI in the germline V gene. CDR3 length: 15 amino acids. With 3 bases removed from V and 4 bases from J, the gap between germline ends came to 16 bases. Full variable domain (missing parts from reference TRBV2 and TRBJ2-7): EPEVTQTPSHQVTQMGQEVILRCVPISNHLYFYWYRQILGQKVEFLVSFYNNEISEKSEIFDDQFSVERPDGSNFTLKIRSTKLEDSAMYFCASSDPGYTTYEQYFGPGTRLTVT.

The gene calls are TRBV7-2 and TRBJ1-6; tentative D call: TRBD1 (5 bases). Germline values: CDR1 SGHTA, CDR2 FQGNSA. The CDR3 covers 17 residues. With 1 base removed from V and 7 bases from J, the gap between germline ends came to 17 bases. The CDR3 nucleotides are TGTGCCAGCAGCTTAGATGGGGGGAGGAGGGCGAATTCACCCCTCCACTTT. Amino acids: CASSLDGGRRANSPLHF.

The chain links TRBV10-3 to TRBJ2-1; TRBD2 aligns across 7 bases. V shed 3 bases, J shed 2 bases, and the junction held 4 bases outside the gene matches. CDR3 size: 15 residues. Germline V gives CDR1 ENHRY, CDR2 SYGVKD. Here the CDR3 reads CAISERSGAYNEQFF. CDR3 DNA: TGTGCCATCAGTGAAAGAAGCGGGGCCTACAATGAGCAGTTCTTC.

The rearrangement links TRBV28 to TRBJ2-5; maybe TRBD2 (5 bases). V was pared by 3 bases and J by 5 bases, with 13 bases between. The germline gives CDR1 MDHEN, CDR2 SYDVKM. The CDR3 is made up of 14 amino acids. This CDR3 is CASSFGEMWETQYF. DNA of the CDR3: TGTGCCAGCAGTTTCGGGGAAATGTGGGAGACCCAGTACTTC.

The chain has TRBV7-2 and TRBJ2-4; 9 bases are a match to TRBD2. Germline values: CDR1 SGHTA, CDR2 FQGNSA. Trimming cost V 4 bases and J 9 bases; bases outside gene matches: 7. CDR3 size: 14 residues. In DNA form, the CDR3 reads TGTGCCAGCAGCTCACCGGCGGGGGGGTCCATTCAGTACTTC. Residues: CASSSPAGGSIQYF.

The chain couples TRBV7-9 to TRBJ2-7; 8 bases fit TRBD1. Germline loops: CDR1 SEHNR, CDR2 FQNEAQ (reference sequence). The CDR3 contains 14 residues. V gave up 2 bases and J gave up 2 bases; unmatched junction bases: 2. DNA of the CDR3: TGTGCCAGCAGCTTATTGGGACAGGCCTACGAGCAGTACTTC. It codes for CASSLLGQAYEQYF.

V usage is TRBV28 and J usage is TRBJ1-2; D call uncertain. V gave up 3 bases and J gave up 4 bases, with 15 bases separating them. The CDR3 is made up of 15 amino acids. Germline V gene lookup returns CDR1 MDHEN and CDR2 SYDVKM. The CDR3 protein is CASSFRTQPFYGYTF. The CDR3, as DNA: TGTGCCAGCAGTTTTCGGACTCAACCCTTCTATGGCTACACCTTC.

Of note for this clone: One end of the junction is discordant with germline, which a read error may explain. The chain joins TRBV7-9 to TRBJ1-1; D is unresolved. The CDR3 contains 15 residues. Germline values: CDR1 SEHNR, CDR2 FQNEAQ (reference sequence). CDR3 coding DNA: TGTTCCAGCAAGCGTGGGGAACTGAGGGACACTGAAGCTTTCTTT. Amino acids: CSSKRGELRDTEAFF.

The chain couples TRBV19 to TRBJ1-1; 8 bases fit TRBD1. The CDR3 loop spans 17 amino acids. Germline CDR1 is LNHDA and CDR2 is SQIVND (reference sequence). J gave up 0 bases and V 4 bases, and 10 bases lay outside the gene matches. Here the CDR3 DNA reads TGTGCCAGTAGTAAATACCGGACAGGGCCCATGAACACTGAAGCTTTCTTT. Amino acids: CASSKYRTGPMNTEAFF. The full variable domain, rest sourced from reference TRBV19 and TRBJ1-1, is DGGITQSPKYLFRKEGQNVTLSCEQNLNHDAMYWYRQDPGQGLRLIYYSQIVNDFQKGDIAEGYSVSREKKESFPLTVTSAQKNPTAFYLCASSKYRTGPMNTEAFFGQGTRLTVV.

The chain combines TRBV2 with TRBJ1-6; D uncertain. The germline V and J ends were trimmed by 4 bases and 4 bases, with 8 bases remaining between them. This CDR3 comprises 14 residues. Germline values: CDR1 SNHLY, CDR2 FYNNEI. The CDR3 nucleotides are TGTGCCAGCAGTGGTCAGTCGTATAATTCACCCCTCCACTTT. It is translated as CASSGQSYNSPLHF.

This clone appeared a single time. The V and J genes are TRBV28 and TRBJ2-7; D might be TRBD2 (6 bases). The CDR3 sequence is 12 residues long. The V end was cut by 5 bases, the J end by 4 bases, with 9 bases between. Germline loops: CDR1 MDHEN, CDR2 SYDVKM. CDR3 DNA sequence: TGTGCCAGCAGTAGAGGAGGGTACGAGCAGTACTTC. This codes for CASSRGGYEQYF. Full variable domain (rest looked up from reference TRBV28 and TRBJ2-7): DVKVTQSSRYLVKRTGEKVFLECVQDMDHENMFWYRQDPGLGLRLIYFSYDVKMKEKGDIPEGYSVSREKKERFSLILESASTNQTSMYLCASSRGGYEQYFGPGTRLTVT.

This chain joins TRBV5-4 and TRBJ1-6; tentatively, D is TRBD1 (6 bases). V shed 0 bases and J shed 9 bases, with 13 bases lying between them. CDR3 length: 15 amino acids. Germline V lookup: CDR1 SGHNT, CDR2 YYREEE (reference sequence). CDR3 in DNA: TGTGCCAGCAGCTTGGACAGGGTGGCAAGTTCACCCCTCCACTTT. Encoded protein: CASSLDRVASSPLHF.

DNA of the CDR3: TGTGCCAGTGGCCCGGGGACAGGGGACTACAATGAGCAGTTCTTC. Amino acid sequence: CASGPGTGDYNEQFF. J is TRBJ2-1 and V is TRBV19, with TRBD1 identical over 10 bases. The germline V gene has CDR1 LNHDA and CDR2 SQIVND (reference sequence). This CDR3 spans 15 amino acids. Losses at the gene ends were 8 bases for V and 3 bases for J; bases not matched to a gene: 7.